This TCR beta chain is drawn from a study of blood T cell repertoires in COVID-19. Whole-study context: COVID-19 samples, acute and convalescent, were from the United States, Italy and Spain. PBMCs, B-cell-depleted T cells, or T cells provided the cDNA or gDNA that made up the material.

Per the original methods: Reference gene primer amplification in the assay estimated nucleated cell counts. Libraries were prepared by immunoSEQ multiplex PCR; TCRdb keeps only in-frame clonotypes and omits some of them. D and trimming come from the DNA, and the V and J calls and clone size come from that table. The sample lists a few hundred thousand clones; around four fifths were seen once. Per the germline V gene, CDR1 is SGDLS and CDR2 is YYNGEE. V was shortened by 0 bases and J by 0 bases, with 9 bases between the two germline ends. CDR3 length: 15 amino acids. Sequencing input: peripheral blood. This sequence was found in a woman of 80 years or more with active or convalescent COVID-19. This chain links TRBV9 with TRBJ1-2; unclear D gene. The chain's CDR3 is CASSVGHLANYGYTF. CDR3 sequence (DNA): TGTGCCAGCAGCGTAGGACACTTAGCTAACTATGGCTACACCTTC.